The sequence of this T cell receptor beta chain was determined in a study of vaccination and CD4 T cells after COVID-19. Study-wide context: Convalescent study patients returned SARS-CoV-2 positive nasal swab PCR results, with under 10 mild cases and one severe.

This CDR3 is built from 11 residues. Trimming pared 7 bases from V and 3 bases from J, leaving 7 bases between. Per the germline V gene, CDR1 is SNHLY and CDR2 is FYNNEI. With the Oncomine TCR Beta short-read assay, DNA from cultured CD4+ T cells was sequenced. Someone extracted genomic DNA from cultured CD4+ T cells. MiXCR was run by TCRdb on the PCR reads, yielding one entry per CDR3 protein. The sample carries approximately 19,000 distinct CDR3 sequences, more than 50% recorded once. The treatment was: approximately nine-day PBMC culture with coronavirus spike peptide pools or control peptides (ViraFEST assay). Half of the medium was exchanged for fresh IL-2 medium, first on day 3 and then on day 7. This clonotype has more than one count but fewer than ten. Its antigen is not known.

This chain joins TRBV2 and TRBJ2-7, with D perhaps matching TRBD1 (5 bases). The sequence was collected from a human donor who had recovered from COVID-19. The sample consisted of CD4+ T cells from blood, cultured in vitro, taken before SARS-CoV-2 vaccination. CDR3 region: CASKQGYEQYF. The CDR3, as DNA: TGTGCCAGCAAGCAGGGCTACGAGCAGTACTTC.